One T cell receptor (beta chain) is described in this entry. Germline values: CDR1 MNHEY, CDR2 SVGAGI. V was trimmed by 0 bases and J by 4 bases, leaving 10 bases between them. The CDR3 is 15 residues long. The method was immunoSEQ multiplex PCR; TCRdb's version includes in-frame clones alone and lacks a portion of them. The sample includes more than 30,000 clones, approximately 93% of them seen just once. The sample is drawn from a study of control samples from healthy donors and cancer patients. This clonotype was obtained from a man aged 55 to 70 in good health. The rearrangement joins TRBV6-5 to TRBJ1-5, with D perhaps matching TRBD1 (5 bases). The material sequenced was blood. The CDR3 DNA sequence: TGTGCCAGCAGTTACTCATGGGGGGGTAATCAGCCCCAGCATTTT. This sequence encodes CASSYSWGGNQPQHF.